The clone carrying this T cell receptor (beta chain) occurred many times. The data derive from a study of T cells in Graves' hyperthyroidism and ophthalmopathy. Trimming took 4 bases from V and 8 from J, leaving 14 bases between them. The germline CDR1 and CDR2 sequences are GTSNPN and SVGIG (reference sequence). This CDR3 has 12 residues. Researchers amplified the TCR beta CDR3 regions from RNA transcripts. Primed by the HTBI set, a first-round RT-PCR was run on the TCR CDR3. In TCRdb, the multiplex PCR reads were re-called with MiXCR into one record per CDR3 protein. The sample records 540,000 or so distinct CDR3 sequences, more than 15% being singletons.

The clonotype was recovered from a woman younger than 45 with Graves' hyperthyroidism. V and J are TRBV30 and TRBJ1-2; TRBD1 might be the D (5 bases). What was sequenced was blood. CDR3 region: CAWTPREGGYTF. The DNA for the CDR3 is TGTGCCTGGACCCCACGCGAGGGGGGCTACACCTTC.